The clone carrying this T cell receptor (beta chain) has a single count. The antigen is unknown. Trimming removed 2 bases from V and 2 bases from J, with 9 bases in between. Germline CDR1 is SGDLS and CDR2 is YYNGEE. The CDR3 is 14 residues long. This sample is drawn from a study of blood T cells in healthy people across ages. Points from the study as a whole: Age showed a roughly linear inverse relationship with TCR beta diversity per million T cells.

Sample-barcoded 5' priming and a J-beta primer mix drove a second PCR of roughly 7 to 11 cycles. TCRdb analysed the 5' RACE reads with MiXCR anew, one entry per CDR3 protein. The sample includes 1,500,000 or so distinct CDR3 sequences, 40% to 45% of them seen just once. The sequenced material came from blood. J is TRBJ2-3 and V is TRBV9; D is ambiguous. The source is a woman under 30 in good health. The CDR3 is CASSVPGPTDTQYF. DNA of the CDR3: TGTGCCAGCAGCGTCCCCGGACCCACAGATACGCAGTATTTT.